These 10 T cell receptor beta chains originate from one sample sequenced in a study of OX40 agonist ivuxolimab in advanced cancers. The protocol was immunoSEQ multiplex PCR, while the TCRdb copy is restricted to in-frame clones and leaves out a portion. Among over 45,000 clones listed, 70% to 90% were seen once. The specimen comprised CD4+ or CD8+ T cells sorted from blood, sampled in a trial of the OX40 agonist ivuxolimab. The receptors come from an adult with an advanced solid tumor such as melanoma, head and neck, liver or kidney cancer.

This chain connects TRBV6-1 to TRBJ1-4; 7 bases fit TRBD1. Unmatched junction bases numbered 9, after V lost 7 bases and J lost 4 bases. Per germline, CDR1 MNHNS and CDR2 SASEGT. The CDR3 loop spans 15 amino acids. CDR3 DNA: TGTGCCAGCACCCCCTCCGGGACAGATAATGAAAAACTGTTTTTT. Residues: CASTPSGTDNEKLFF.

The chain couples TRBV9 to TRBJ1-4; D is unresolved. CDR1 and CDR2 (germline): SGDLS, YYNGEE. Trimming left V 0 bases short and J 3 bases short, with 12 bases between. The CDR3 length is 16 residues. DNA for the CDR3: TGTGCCAGCAGCGTAGACGGGCAGCGTCCTAATGAAAAACTGTTTTTT. This sequence encodes CASSVDGQRPNEKLFF.

V gene TRBV29-1 combines with J gene TRBJ1-2; D is perhaps TRBD1 (5 bases). Germline assignment: CDR1 SQVTM and CDR2 ANQGSEA. V was cut by 4 bases and J by 2 bases, with 5 bases left in between. The CDR3 has 11 amino acids. The CDR3 nucleotides are TGCAGCGTTGGGACAAACTATGGCTACACCTTC. It is translated as CSVGTNYGYTF.

V is TRBV11-2 and J is TRBJ2-5, with 8 nucleotides matching TRBD2. Germline trimming cut 7 bases from V and 5 bases from J; bases unmatched to any gene: 9. The CDR3 extends over 14 amino acids. From germline, CDR1 is SGHAT and CDR2 FQNNGV. The CDR3 DNA is TGTGCCAGCACACCGGGAGGGGTAAGGGAGACCCAGTACTTC. Encoded protein: CASTPGGVRETQYF.

The chain is built from TRBV28 and TRBJ1-2; D is uncertain. Germline V lookup: CDR1 MDHEN, CDR2 SYDVKM. The V end was cut by 5 bases, the J end by 1 base, with 5 bases between. This CDR3 comprises 12 residues. The CDR3 here is CASSKNNYGYTF. The CDR3 DNA reads TGTGCCAGCAGTAAAAATAACTATGGCTACACCTTC.

This clone was seen once. The V gene is TRBV29-1, the J gene TRBJ2-7, with D maybe TRBD2 (6 bases). Trimming pared 5 bases from V and 6 bases from J, leaving 11 bases between. Germline CDR1 SQVTM, CDR2 ANQGSEA. This CDR3 is 11 amino acids long. The CDR3 loop is CSVLVGGEQYF. The CDR3 DNA sequence: TGCAGCGTTTTAGTGGGGGGCGAGCAGTACTTC.

The chain joins TRBV27 to TRBJ2-7, with no clear D. Per the germline V gene, CDR1 is MNHEY and CDR2 is SMNVEV (reference sequence). V was shortened by 4 bases and J by 4 bases, with 14 bases between the two germline ends. The CDR3 contains 14 residues. The DNA of the CDR3 is TGTGCCAGCAGTTCGAAACCGGACGGGTACGAGCAGTACTTC. Encoded protein: CASSSKPDGYEQYF.

The CDR3 sequence is CASSESGRRPDTQYF. DNA of the CDR3: TGTGCCAGCAGCGAGAGCGGGAGGAGGCCAGATACGCAGTATTTT. V usage is TRBV9 and J usage is TRBJ2-3; 9 nucleotides line up with TRBD2. The V segment lost 3 bases and the J segment 4 bases; nucleotides outside the gene matches: 6. In germline, CDR1 is SGDLS, CDR2 YYNGEE. The CDR3 contains 15 residues.

The rearrangement uses TRBV6-1 and TRBJ1-2; D is unresolved. The CDR3 has 13 residues. Per the germline V gene, CDR1 is MNHNS and CDR2 is SASEGT. V was pared by 0 bases and J by 4 bases, with 6 bases between. Written as DNA, the CDR3 is TGTGCCAGCAGTGAAGCTACAGCCTATGGCTACACCTTC. It codes for CASSEATAYGYTF.

This clone was detected only once. The chain has TRBV5-6 and TRBJ1-2, with TRBD1 matching over 9 bases. CDR3 length equals 14 residues. V dropped 3 bases and J dropped 6; count of bases not matched to a gene: 6. The germline CDR1 and CDR2 sequences are SGHDT and YYEEEE. The CDR3 here is CASSWDREGNGYTF. The CDR3 DNA follows: TGTGCCAGCAGCTGGGACAGGGAGGGGAATGGCTACACCTTC.